This TCR beta chain was sequenced in a study of Graves' ophthalmopathy and Graves' hyperthyroidism. TCR beta CDR3 amplification used RNA transcripts. The workflow started with a first-round RT-PCR run with HTBI primers and then moved on to a second-round multiplex PCR. TCRdb reprocessed the multiplex PCR reads with MiXCR, giving one entry per CDR3 protein. This sample has about 740,000 distinct CDR3 sequences, with roughly 40% found just once. Notes on this clonotype: Its antigen is unidentified.

The V gene lost 5 bases and the J gene lost 1 base, with 15 bases spanning the gap. This CDR3 contains 15 residues. CDR1 is MGHDK and CDR2 is SYGVNS in the germline V gene. General study points: Most thyroid clonotypes expanded beyond 0.001 frequency were also found in blood.

Input material: peripheral blood. This clonotype was sampled from an adult man with Graves' ophthalmopathy. This rearrangement joins TRBV25-1 to TRBJ2-7; D is possibly TRBD2 (5 bases). Here the CDR3 reads CASSSLGLASYEQYF. CDR3 bases: TGTGCCAGCAGTTCATTAGGGCTAGCATCCTACGAGCAGTACTTC.